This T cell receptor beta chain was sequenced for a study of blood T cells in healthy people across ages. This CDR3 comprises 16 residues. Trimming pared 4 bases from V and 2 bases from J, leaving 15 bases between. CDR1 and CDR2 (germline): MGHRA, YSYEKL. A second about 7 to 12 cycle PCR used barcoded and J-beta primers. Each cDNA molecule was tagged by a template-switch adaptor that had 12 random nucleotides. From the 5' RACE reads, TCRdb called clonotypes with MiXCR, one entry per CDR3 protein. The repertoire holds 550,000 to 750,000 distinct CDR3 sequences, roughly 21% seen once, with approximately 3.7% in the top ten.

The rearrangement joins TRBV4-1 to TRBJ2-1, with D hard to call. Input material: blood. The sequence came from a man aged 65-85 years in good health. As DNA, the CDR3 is TGCGCCAGCAGCCCTACCCCCAGAAGCGCCTACAATGAGCAGTTCTTC. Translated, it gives CASSPTPRSAYNEQFF.